This T cell receptor beta chain is drawn from a study of blood T cell repertoires in COVID-19. The CDR3 has 15 amino acids. The V gene end was trimmed by 5 bases and the J gene end by 5 bases; junction bases not matched to a gene: 7. Looked up from germline, CDR1 is SGHAT and CDR2 is FQNNGV. TCRdb keeps only in-frame clones here, not all; method: immunoSEQ multiplex PCR. The sample includes more than 85,000 clones, about 85% of them seen just once. This receptor was identified in a human donor in a cohort sampled during active COVID-19. This chain joins TRBV11-2 and TRBJ2-2; 8 bases are shared with TRBD2. Sequencing used peripheral blood. Here the CDR3 DNA reads TGTGCCAGCAGCGGCCGAGCGGGAGAGACCGGGGAGCTGTTTTTT. Encoded protein: CASSGRAGETGELFF.